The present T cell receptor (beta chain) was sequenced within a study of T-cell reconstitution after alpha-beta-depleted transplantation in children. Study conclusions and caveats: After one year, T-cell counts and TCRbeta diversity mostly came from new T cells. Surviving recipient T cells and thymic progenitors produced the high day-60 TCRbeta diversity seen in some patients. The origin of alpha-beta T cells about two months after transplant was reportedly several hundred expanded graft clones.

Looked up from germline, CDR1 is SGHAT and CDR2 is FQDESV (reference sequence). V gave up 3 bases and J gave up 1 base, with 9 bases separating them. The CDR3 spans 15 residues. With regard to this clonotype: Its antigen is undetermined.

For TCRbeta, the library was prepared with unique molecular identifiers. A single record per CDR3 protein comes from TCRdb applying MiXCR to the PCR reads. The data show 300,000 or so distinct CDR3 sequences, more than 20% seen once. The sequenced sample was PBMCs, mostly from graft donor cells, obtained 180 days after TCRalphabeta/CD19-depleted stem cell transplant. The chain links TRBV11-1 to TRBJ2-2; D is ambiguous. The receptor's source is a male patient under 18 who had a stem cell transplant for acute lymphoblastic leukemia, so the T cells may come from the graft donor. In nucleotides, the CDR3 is TGTGCCAGCAGCTTTCAATACCTGAACACCGGGGAGCTGTTTTTT. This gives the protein CASSFQYLNTGELFF.